This T cell receptor (beta chain) was observed in a study of T cell repertoires in cytomegalovirus infection (dated by TCRdb to the late 2010s). Some background on the complete study: Donor HLA type was relevant to the analysis, as public TCR beta signatures indicated carriage of CMV infection together with the matching HLA type.

The instrument given in TCRdb is Illumina HiSeq 1500. The raw public reads went through TCRdb reprocessing: fastp at Q25, MiXCR clone calling, in-frame beta chains kept. Identical CDR3 proteins give one entry, which carries the most common genes and DNA. The sample table shows about 490,000 distinct CDR3 sequences, and more than 25% are seen once. The ten largest make up less than 15% of the sample. General findings and caveats noted by the study authors: The ex vivo response was dominated by HLA-C-restricted CMV-specific TCR beta clonotypes, which also provided the single most frequent clonotype in two of eight donors. In both this cohort and an independent roughly 350-donor cohort, the cumulative frequency of public TCR beta family members distinguished carriers of CMV infection plus the relevant HLA type.

This clonotype was seen ten or more times. Its antigen remains unidentified. Base qualities are not recorded, but no much larger clone differs from it by a single base. The trim is 6 bases for V and 8 bases for J, with a gap of 25 bases between the germline ends. From the germline V gene, CDR1 is SGHTA and CDR2 is FQGNSA. There are 17 amino acids in the CDR3, from cysteine to phenylalanine inclusive. Left in the record is the CDR3 DNA by itself, 51 bases read in frame from the first base. The sequencing sample was made of PBMCs. This receptor chain uses TRBV7-2 and TRBJ1-4; perhaps TRBD1 is the D gene, with 5 bases matching. This TCR came from a human donor in good health (CMV status not recorded). Some clones in this sample may be carry-over from other donors' samples. The DNA is TGTGCCAGCAGTGAACCAGGGTTGGGGTTCGGGAAAGAAAAACTGTTTTTT. It translates to CASSEPGLGFGKEKLFF.